A single sample gave rise to the 15 T cell receptor beta chains below, sequenced in a study of beta chain features in type 1 diabetes. Study results and limitations: All four CD4+ subsets of Type 1 diabetes patients contained TCRB CDR3s that were moderately but significantly shorter.

cDNA synthesis used the whole RNA isolate, giving expressed TCRB sequences. Repertoires were generated with immunoSEQ multiplex PCR, while TCRdb's copy carries only in-frame clones and drops some. The table records hundreds of thousands of clones, approximately 9.7% of them present only once. Which antigens these TCRs recognize remains unknown. Specimen: central memory CD4+ T cells from blood. The receptors originated from a man younger than 40 with type 1 diabetes.

This clone was detected ten times or more. For the CDR3, the DNA is TGTGCCAGCAGACCTCAAGAGCGAGGGAACACTGAAGCTTTCTTT. It codes for CASRPQERGNTEAFF. The chain is built from TRBV4-2 and TRBJ1-1; D unclear. Trimming pared 6 bases from V and 1 base from J, leaving 15 bases between. Germline V gene data show CDR1 as LGHNA and CDR2 as YNFKEQ. The CDR3 extends over 15 amino acids.

The V and J genes are TRBV19 and TRBJ1-1, with TRBD1 matching over 7 bases. Germline loops: CDR1 LNHDA, CDR2 SQIVND (reference sequence). V lost 2 bases, J lost 1 base, and 4 bases stayed unmatched. The CDR3 has 15 amino acids. The CDR3 bases are TGTGCCAGTAGTATACCGGGACAGACGAACACTGAAGCTTTCTTT. Residues: CASSIPGQTNTEAFF. Full variable domain (remainder filled in from reference TRBV19 and TRBJ1-1): DGGITQSPKYLFRKEGQNVTLSCEQNLNHDAMYWYRQDPGQGLRLIYYSQIVNDFQKGDIAEGYSVSREKKESFPLTVTSAQKNPTAFYLCASSIPGQTNTEAFFGQGTRLTVV.

This clone was observed many times. J is TRBJ2-5 and V is TRBV6-1; 8 nucleotides match TRBD1. The CDR3 totals 15 residues. Trimming at V came to 1 base and at J to 5 bases, leaving 6 bases not matched to a gene. Germline CDR1 is MNHNS and CDR2 is SASEGT. CDR3 DNA: TGTGCCAGCAGTGAAGGGACAGGGCGGTGGGAGACCCAGTACTTC. It specifies CASSEGTGRWETQYF.

The table lists this clone with many counts. This rearrangement joins TRBV21-1 to TRBJ1-6; no DNA check was done on the table's D call, TRBD1. TRBV21-1 corresponds to a pseudogene. The CDR3 is 16 amino acids. The CDR3 is CASSKKHRGRESPLHF. In DNA, the CDR3 is TGTGCCAGCAGCAAAAAACACAGGGGGCGCGAATCACCCCTCCACTTT.

This clone was picked up a small number of times. The V call is TRBV29-1, the J call TRBJ1-1, with 7 bases matching TRBD1. Germline V gene data show CDR1 as SQVTM and CDR2 as ANQGSEA. This CDR3 has 15 amino acids. J was trimmed by 5 bases and V by 3 bases; bases with no gene match: 12. This CDR3 reads CSVEGRQGGRTEAFF. CDR3 DNA: TGCAGCGTTGAGGGGCGCCAGGGGGGCCGGACTGAAGCTTTCTTT.

This clone was found a few times. The V gene is TRBV2, the J gene TRBJ2-5; tentative D call: TRBD2 (5 bases). The CDR3 spans 13 residues. Germline-derived CDR1 and CDR2 are SNHLY and FYNNEI. V shed 3 bases and J shed 1 base, with 6 bases lying between them. CDR3 protein: CASSDGIQETQYF. The CDR3 nucleotides read TGTGCCAGCAGTGACGGGATCCAAGAGACCCAGTACTTC.

The J gene is TRBJ2-7, the V gene TRBV5-1; D is unresolved. The CDR3 covers 13 residues. V was pared by 0 bases and J by 6 bases, with 10 bases between. Germline V CDR1 and CDR2: SGHRS, YFSETQ. Written as DNA, the CDR3 is TGCGCCAGCAGCTTGGATCATGGCTCCGAGCAGTACTTC. Translation: CASSLDHGSEQYF.

This clone was counted a few times. This chain connects TRBV6-5 to TRBJ2-2; D possibly uses TRBD1 or TRBD2 (5 bases each). Germline CDR1 and CDR2: MNHEY and SVGAGI. V lost 6 bases and J 3 bases, leaving 11 bases between the germline ends. The CDR3 loop spans 14 amino acids. The CDR3 region has the DNA TGTGCCAGCAGGGGGGACGTGTACACCGGGGAGCTGTTTTTT. Translation: CASRGDVYTGELFF.

The genes are TRBV4-2 and TRBJ2-2; 7 positions agree with TRBD2. Germline CDR1 LGHNA, CDR2 YNFKEQ. Trimming at V came to 0 bases and at J to 2 bases, leaving 6 bases not matched to a gene. CDR3 length equals 17 residues. CDR3 sequence (DNA): TGTGCCAGCAGCCAAGAGGTGGGGGGGACCAACACCGGGGAGCTGTTTTTT. Its protein product is CASSQEVGGTNTGELFF.

The V call is TRBV5-6, the J call TRBJ1-2, with D unclear. Trimming shortened V by 4 bases and J by 4 bases, and 14 bases separated the two germline ends. The germline CDR1 and CDR2 sequences are SGHDT and YYEEEE. The CDR3 totals 14 residues. The CDR3 sequence: CASSARRHGYGYTF. For the CDR3, the DNA is TGTGCCAGCAGCGCCCGGCGCCACGGCTATGGCTACACCTTC.

This chain joins TRBV4-1 and TRBJ1-4; D gene unclear. In germline, CDR1 is MGHRA, CDR2 YSYEKL. The V gene lost 0 bases and the J gene lost 8 bases, with 7 bases spanning the gap. The length of the CDR3 is 13 residues. The CDR3 DNA reads as TGCGCCAGCAGCCAAGATCGCATGGAAAAACTGTTTTTT. Translated, it gives CASSQDRMEKLFF.

This clone was seen a few times. This sequence joins TRBV18 and TRBJ2-3; 9 bases align to TRBD2. The CDR3 has 16 amino acids. The germline V gene encodes CDR1 KGHSH and CDR2 LQKENI. J was trimmed by 0 bases and V by 1 base; bases with no gene match: 2. CDR3 DNA: TGTGCCAGCTCACCACTAAGCGGGGGGAGCACAGATACGCAGTATTTT. This sequence encodes CASSPLSGGSTDTQYF.

This clone has just a few counts. The chain joins TRBV25-1 to TRBJ1-1; D is unresolved. Looked up from germline, CDR1 is MGHDK and CDR2 is SYGVNS. The length of the CDR3 is 13 residues. V lost 7 bases and J 4 bases, leaving 13 bases between the germline ends. The CDR3 DNA follows: TGTGCCAGCAAGATGGGGTGGTTCACTGAAGCTTTCTTT. Protein: CASKMGWFTEAFF.

A few counts support this clone. The rearrangement joins TRBV4-1 to TRBJ1-5; maybe TRBD1 (5 bases). The V gene's germline CDR1 is MGHRA and CDR2 YSYEKL. Trimming removed 0 bases at V and 7 bases at J, with 16 bases between. This CDR3 is built from 16 residues. The CDR3 DNA is TGCGCCAGCAGCCAAGAGGAAGGGCGGGGGGAGCAGCCCCAGCATTTT. The encoded protein is CASSQEEGRGEQPQHF.

This clone has only a few counts. The V and J genes are TRBV4-2 and TRBJ1-5, with unresolved D. CDR1 LGHNA and CDR2 YNFKEQ come from the germline V gene. The V and J ends lost 1 base and 6 bases respectively, with 19 bases between them. The CDR3 loop spans 17 amino acids. CDR3 nucleotide sequence: TGTGCCAGCAGCCAAGGTACGGCGGGAGTGATAGGTCAGCCCCAGCATTTT. It yields the protein CASSQGTAGVIGQPQHF.